By sample fraction, the clone carrying this T cell receptor (beta chain) is medium-sized. The antigen is undetermined. The germline CDR1 and CDR2 sequences are SNHLY and FYNNEI. This CDR3 contains 13 residues. Between the trimmed V and J ends, which lost 7 bases and 1 base, there was a span of 11 bases. The data stem from a study of cytomegalovirus exposure and HLA in healthy donors. Broader study findings: Reports state that TCR beta sequences accurately predicted most subjects' HLA-A and HLA-B alleles. The availability of immune exposure information extended only to CMV serostatus.

Amplification used 60 Vbeta primers and 13 Jbeta primers. As handled by the study authors: Later work found around 80 million unique TCR beta chains, with about 10 million shared. Repertoires were generated with immunoSEQ multiplex PCR, while TCRdb's copy carries only in-frame clones and drops some. That table supplies the V and J calls and clone size; D and trimming were determined from the DNA. This table has about 130,000 clones, roughly four fifths appearing once. Material: PBMCs. This TCR was sampled from a woman aged 60-70 years in good health and CMV-seropositive. This chain uses TRBV2 with TRBJ2-7; D possibly corresponds to TRBD2 (6 bases). The CDR3 DNA follows: TGTGCCAGCACGAGCGGGCAATCCTACGAGCAGTACTTC. Its translation is CASTSGQSYEQYF.